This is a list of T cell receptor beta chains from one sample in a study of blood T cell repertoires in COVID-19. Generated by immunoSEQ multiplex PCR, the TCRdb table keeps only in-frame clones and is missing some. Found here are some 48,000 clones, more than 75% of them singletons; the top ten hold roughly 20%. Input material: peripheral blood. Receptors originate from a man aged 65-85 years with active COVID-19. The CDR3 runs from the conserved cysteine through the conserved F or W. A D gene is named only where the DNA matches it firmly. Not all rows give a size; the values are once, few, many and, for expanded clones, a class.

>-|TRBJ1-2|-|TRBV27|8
CAQVVYTF
TGTGCCCAGGTAGTCTACACCTTC
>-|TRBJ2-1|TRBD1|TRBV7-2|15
CASSTAPGQGVHRFF
TGTGCCAGCAGCACCGCACCGGGACAGGGGGTACACCGGTTCTTC
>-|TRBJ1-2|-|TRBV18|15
CASSPSTDTNYGYTF
TGTGCCAGCTCCCCCTCGACAGACACCAACTATGGCTACACCTTC
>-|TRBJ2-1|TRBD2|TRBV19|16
CASKGMAGGRYNEQFF
TGTGCCAGTAAGGGTATGGCGGGAGGCCGCTACAATGAGCAGTTCTTC
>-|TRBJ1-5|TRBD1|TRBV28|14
CASSPWGDRQPQHF
TGTGCCAGCAGCCCCTGGGGGGACAGGCAGCCCCAGCATTTT
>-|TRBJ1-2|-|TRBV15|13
CATSRIQGGGYTF
TGTGCCACCAGCAGGATCCAGGGCGGTGGCTACACCTTC
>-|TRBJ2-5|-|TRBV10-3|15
CAISEPPGRKETQYF
TGTGCCATCAGTGAACCGCCCGGGAGAAAAGAGACCCAGTACTTC
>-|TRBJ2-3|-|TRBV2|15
CASSEFRGGGDTQYF
TGTGCCAGCAGTGAGTTTCGAGGGGGGGGAGATACGCAGTATTTT
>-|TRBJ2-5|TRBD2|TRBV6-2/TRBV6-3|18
CASSYSLAGGIGLETQYF
TGTGCCAGCAGTTACTCCCTAGCGGGGGGGATAGGGTTGGAGACCCAGTACTTC
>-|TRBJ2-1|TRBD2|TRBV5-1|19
CASSLVVAGGLSSYNEQFF
TGCGCCAGCAGCTTGGTGGTAGCGGGAGGACTGAGCTCCTACAATGAGCAGTTCTTC
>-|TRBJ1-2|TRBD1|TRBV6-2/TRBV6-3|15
CASSDPGQGAYGYTF
TGTGCCAGCAGTGATCCGGGACAGGGGGCATATGGCTACACCTTC
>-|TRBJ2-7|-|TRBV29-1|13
CSASLGTWDEQYF
TGCAGCGCCTCGCTCGGGACATGGGACGAGCAGTACTTC
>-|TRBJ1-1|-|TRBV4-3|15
CASSQVLGWAAEAFF
TGCGCCAGCAGCCAAGTATTGGGTTGGGCCGCTGAAGCTTTCTTT
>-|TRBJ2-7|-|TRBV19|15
CASSIVRGNSYEQYF
TGTGCCAGTAGTATAGTACGAGGGAACTCCTACGAGCAGTACTTC
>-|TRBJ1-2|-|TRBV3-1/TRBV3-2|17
CASSRSPPTGLNYGYTF
TGTGCCAGCAGCCGCTCCCCTCCGACAGGCCTTAACTATGGCTACACCTTC
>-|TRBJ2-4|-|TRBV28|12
CASSGLDRPEYF
TGTGCCAGCAGTGGGCTCGACAGGCCCGAGTACTTC
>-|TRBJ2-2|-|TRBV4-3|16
CASSLRNDRNTGELFF
TGCGCCAGCAGCCTAAGAAATGACAGGAACACCGGGGAGCTGTTTTTT
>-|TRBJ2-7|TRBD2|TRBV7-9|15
CASSAPGAGFYEQYF
TGTGCCAGCAGCGCCCCAGGAGCGGGGTTCTACGAGCAGTACTTC
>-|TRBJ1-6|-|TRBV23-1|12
CASIPVHSPLHF
TGCGCCAGCATCCCCGTCCATTCACCCCTCCACTTT
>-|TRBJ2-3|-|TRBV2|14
CASSEVVYTDTQYF
TGTGCCAGCAGTGAAGTGGTCTACACAGATACGCAGTATTTT
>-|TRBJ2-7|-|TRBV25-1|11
CASSANYEQYF
TGTGCCAGCAGTGCTAACTACGAGCAGTACTTC
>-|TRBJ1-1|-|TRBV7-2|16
CASVGGDVPLYTEAFF
TGTGCCAGCGTGGGGGGAGACGTACCCTTATACACTGAAGCTTTCTTT
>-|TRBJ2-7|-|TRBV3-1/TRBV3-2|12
CASSQTDREQYF
TGTGCCAGCAGCCAAACCGACAGGGAGCAGTACTTC
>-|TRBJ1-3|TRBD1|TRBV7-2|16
CASSPDRGLFGNTIYF
TGTGCCAGCAGCCCTGACAGGGGGTTATTTGGAAACACCATATATTTT
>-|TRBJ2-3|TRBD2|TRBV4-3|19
CASSQDLRLAGGQIDTQYF
TGCGCCAGCAGCCAAGATCTGAGGCTAGCGGGGGGGCAAATAGATACGCAGTATTTT
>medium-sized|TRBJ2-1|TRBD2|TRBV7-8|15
CASSLLAGVYNEQFF
TGTGCCAGCAGCCTACTAGCGGGAGTTTACAATGAGCAGTTCTTC
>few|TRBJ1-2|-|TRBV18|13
CASSVTENYGYTF
TGTGCCAGCTCAGTTACGGAGAACTATGGCTACACCTTC
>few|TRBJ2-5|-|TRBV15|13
CATSPRGRETQYF
TGTGCCACCAGCCCTCGGGGGAGAGAGACCCAGTACTTC
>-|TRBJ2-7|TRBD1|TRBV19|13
CASSMGQGNEQYF
TGTGCCAGTAGTATGGGACAGGGAAACGAGCAGTACTTC
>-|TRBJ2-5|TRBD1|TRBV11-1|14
CASSLQQGAKTQYF
TGTGCCAGCAGCCTCCAGCAGGGGGCGAAGACCCAGTACTTC
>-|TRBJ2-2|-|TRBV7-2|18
CASSLAFRDTTNTGELFF
TGTGCCAGCAGCTTAGCGTTCCGGGACACCACGAACACCGGGGAGCTGTTTTTT
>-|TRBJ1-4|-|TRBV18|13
CASSPSIREKLFF
TGTGCCAGCTCACCAAGTATCCGGGAAAAACTGTTTTTT
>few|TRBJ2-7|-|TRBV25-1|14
CASRSRATTYEQYF
TGTGCCAGCAGGTCCAGGGCCACCACCTACGAGCAGTACTTC
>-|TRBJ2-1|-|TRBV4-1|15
CASSPDPTGNNEQFF
TGCGCCAGCAGCCCAGACCCGACAGGAAACAATGAGCAGTTCTTC
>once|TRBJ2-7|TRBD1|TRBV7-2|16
CASSLGPGQAHYEQYF
TGTGCCAGCAGCTTAGGACCGGGACAGGCTCACTACGAGCAGTACTTC
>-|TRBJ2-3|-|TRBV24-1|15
CATSERGISTDTQYF
TGTGCCACCAGTGAGCGCGGCATTAGCACAGATACGCAGTATTTT
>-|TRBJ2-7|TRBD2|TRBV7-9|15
CASGRVAGGSYEQYF
TGTGCCAGCGGACGGGTAGCGGGGGGTTCCTACGAGCAGTACTTC
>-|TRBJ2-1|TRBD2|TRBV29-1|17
CSVEIPGLASPYNEQFF
TGCAGCGTCGAAATACCGGGACTAGCGAGTCCCTACAATGAGCAGTTCTTC
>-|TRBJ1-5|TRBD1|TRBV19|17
CASSPIWDRVGNQPQHF
TGTGCCAGTAGTCCCATATGGGACAGGGTCGGCAATCAGCCCCAGCATTTT
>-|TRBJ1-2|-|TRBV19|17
CASTTRARAANYGGYTF
TGTGCCAGTACCACTAGGGCGCGAGCTGCCAACTATGGTGGCTACACCTTC
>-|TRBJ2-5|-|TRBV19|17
CASSMGGRQGRQETQYF
TGTGCCAGTAGTATGGGGGGGCGACAGGGGCGACAAGAGACCCAGTACTTC